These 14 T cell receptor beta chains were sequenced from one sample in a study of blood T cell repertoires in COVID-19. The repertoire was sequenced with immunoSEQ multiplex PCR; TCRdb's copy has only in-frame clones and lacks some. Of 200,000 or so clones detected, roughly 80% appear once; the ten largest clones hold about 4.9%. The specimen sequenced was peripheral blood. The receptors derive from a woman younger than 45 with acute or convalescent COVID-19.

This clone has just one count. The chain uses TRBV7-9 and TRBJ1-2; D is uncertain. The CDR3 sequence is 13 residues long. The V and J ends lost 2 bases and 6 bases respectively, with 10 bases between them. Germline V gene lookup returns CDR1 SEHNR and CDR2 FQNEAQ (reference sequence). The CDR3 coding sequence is TGTGCCAGCAGCTTATCCCTTGGCCATGGCTACACCTTC. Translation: CASSLSLGHGYTF. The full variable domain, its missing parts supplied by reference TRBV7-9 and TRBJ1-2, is DTGVSQNPRHKITKRGQNVTFRCDPISEHNRLYWYRQTLGQGPEFLTYFQNEAQLEKSRLLSDRFSAERPKGSFSTLEIQRTEQGDSAMYLCASSLSLGHGYTFGSGTRLTVV.

CDR3 DNA sequence: TGTGCCAGCTGTTTTTTTAGAACAGATACGCAGTATTTT. It is translated as CASCFFRTDTQYF. This chain connects TRBV5-6 to TRBJ2-3; D is uncertain. With 7 bases removed from V and 3 bases from J, the gap between germline ends came to 12 bases. The CDR3 length is 13 residues. Germline V gene data show CDR1 as SGHDT and CDR2 as YYEEEE.

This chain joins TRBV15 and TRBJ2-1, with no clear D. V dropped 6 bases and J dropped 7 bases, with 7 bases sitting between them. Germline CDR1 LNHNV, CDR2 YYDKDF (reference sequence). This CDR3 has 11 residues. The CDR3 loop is CATSKENEQFF. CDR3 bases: TGTGCCACCAGTAAGGAGAATGAGCAGTTCTTC. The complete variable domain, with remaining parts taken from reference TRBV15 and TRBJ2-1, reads DAMVIQNPRYQVTQFGKPVTLSCSQTLNHNVMYWYQQKSSQAPKLLFHYYDKDFNNEADTPDNFQSRRPNTSFCFLDIRSPGLGDTAMYLCATSKENEQFFGPGTRLTVL.

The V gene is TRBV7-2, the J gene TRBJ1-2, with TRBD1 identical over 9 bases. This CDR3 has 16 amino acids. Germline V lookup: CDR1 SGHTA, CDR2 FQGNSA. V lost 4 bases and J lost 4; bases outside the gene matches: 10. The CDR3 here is CASSSTTGGFAYGYTF. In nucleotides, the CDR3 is TGTGCCAGCAGCTCTACCACAGGGGGCTTTGCCTATGGCTACACCTTC.

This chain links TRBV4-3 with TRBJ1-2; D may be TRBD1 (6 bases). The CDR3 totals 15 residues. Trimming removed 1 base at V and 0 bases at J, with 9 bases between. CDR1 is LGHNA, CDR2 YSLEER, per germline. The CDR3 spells CASSQVGAANYGYTF. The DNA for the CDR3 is TGCGCCAGCAGCCAAGTGGGGGCGGCTAACTATGGCTACACCTTC.

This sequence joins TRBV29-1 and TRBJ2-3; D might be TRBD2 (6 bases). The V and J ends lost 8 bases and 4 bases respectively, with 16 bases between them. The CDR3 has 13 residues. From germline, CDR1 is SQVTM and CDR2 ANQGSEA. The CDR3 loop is CSIPGLSPDTQYF. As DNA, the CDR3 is TGCAGCATCCCGGGACTCTCCCCAGATACGCAGTATTTT.

CDR3 in DNA: TGTGCCAGCAGGAGATGGACAGGGGAGAGGTACTTC. As protein: CASRRWTGERYF. The chain has TRBV2 and TRBJ2-7, with 9 bases matching TRBD1. Germline loops: CDR1 SNHLY, CDR2 FYNNEI. There are 12 residues in the CDR3. V was pared by 6 bases and J by 12 bases, with 9 bases of the junction left unmatched.

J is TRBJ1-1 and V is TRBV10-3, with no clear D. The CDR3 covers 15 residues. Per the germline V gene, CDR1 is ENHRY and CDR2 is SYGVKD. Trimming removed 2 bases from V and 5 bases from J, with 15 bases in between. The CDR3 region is CAISEGLQSGTEAFF. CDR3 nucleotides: TGTGCCATCAGTGAGGGACTTCAAAGTGGGACTGAAGCTTTCTTT.

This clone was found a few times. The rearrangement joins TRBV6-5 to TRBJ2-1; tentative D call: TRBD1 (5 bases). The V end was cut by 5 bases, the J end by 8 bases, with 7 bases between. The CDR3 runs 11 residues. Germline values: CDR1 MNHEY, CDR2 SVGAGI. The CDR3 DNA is TGTGCCAGCAGTACAGGACATGAGCAGTTCTTC. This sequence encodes CASSTGHEQFF.

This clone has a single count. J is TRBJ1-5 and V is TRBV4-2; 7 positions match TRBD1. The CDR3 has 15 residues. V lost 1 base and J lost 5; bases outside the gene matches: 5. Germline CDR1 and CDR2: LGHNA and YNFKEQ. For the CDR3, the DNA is TGTGCCAGCAGCCAAGGTGGGACAGATGATCAGCCCCAGCATTTT. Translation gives CASSQGGTDDQPQHF.

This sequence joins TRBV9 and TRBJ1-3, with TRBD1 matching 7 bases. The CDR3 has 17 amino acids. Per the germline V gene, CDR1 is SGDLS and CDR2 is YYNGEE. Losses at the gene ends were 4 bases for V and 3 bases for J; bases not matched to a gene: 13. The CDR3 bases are TGTGCCAGCAGCCCAGAGGGGACGACAGGGAATGGAAACACCATATATTTT. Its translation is CASSPEGTTGNGNTIYF.

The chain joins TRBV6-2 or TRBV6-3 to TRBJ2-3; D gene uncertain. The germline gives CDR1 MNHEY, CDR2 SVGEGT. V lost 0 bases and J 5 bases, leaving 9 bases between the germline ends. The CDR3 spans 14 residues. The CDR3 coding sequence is TGTGCCAGCAGTTACTCGACCTCGGGAGATACGCAGTATTTT. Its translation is CASSYSTSGDTQYF.

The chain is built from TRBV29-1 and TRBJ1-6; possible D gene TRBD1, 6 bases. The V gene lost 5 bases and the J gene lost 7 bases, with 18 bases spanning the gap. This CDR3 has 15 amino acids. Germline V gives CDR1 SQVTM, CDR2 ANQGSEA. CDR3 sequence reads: CSVTTGREGNSPLHF. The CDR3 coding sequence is TGCAGCGTTACCACAGGGAGGGAGGGAAATTCACCCCTCCACTTT.

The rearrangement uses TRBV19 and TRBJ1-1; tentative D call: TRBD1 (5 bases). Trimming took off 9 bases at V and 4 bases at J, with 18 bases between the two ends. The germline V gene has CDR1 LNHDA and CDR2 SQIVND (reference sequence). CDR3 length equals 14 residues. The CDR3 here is CASTLDRGFTEAFF. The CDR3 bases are TGTGCCAGCACCCTAGATAGGGGATTCACTGAAGCTTTCTTT.